This T cell receptor (beta chain) emerged from a study of technical replicates of blood from a handful of donors. Trimming took 5 bases from V and 3 from J; bases not matched to a gene: 7. The CDR3 covers 15 residues. In germline, CDR1 is SGHRS, CDR2 YFSETQ. Generated by immunoSEQ multiplex PCR, the TCRdb table keeps only in-frame clones and is missing some. Of over 50,000 clones listed, approximately 83% were seen once; the top ten hold less than 6.5%. The sequencing sample was made of PBMCs. The chain couples TRBV5-1 to TRBJ2-2, with 7 bases that match TRBD1. This clonotype was obtained from a human donor in good health. Some clones in this sample may be carry-over from other donors' samples. The DNA of the CDR3 is TGCGCCAGCAGGGACAGGTTTCGGGACACCGGGGAGCTGTTTTTT. This encodes CASRDRFRDTGELFF.